This TCR beta chain came from a study of tumor-infiltrating lymphocytes in localized non-small cell lung cancer. Study-level information: From each patient, both tumor and uninvolved lung, non-adjacent to tumor, were sampled.

Clones were read by immunoSEQ multiplex PCR, and TCRdb kept only the in-frame ones, dropping some. The sample records 15,000 to 20,000 clones, 73% being singletons. Germline lookup yields CDR1 SGHTA and CDR2 FQGNSA. The CDR3 length is 15 residues. The V and J ends lost 5 bases and 6 bases respectively, with 20 bases between them. V is TRBV7-2 and J is TRBJ2-7; D is perhaps TRBD1 or TRBD2 (5 bases each). Material for sequencing was lung tumor tissue. The sequence was collected from a human donor with non-small cell lung cancer. The DNA of the CDR3 is TGTGCCAGCAGCCTCGGGACCTCAGGAGTGGGCGAGCAGTACTTC. Its translation is CASSLGTSGVGEQYF.